The sequence of this T cell receptor beta chain was determined in a study of T-cell reconstitution after alpha-beta-depleted transplantation in children. This CDR3 has 13 residues. Germline assignment: CDR1 GTSNPN and CDR2 SVGIG (reference sequence). With V trimmed by 3 bases and J by 1 base, 2 bases remained unmatched. Library preparation (for TCRbeta) was performed with unique molecular identifiers. TCRdb re-called the PCR reads through MiXCR, storing one row per CDR3 protein. Seen here are just over 350,000 distinct CDR3 sequences, 10% to 15% observed once, and the top ten hold roughly 4.3%. This clonotype was observed a few times.

This chain joins TRBV30 and TRBJ1-2, with 7 bases aligning to TRBD1. This receptor was taken from a human donor who donated a stem cell graft to a child with Fanconi anemia. Material: PBMCs, obtained from the stem cell graft. The DNA for the CDR3 is TGTGCCTGGAGCAGGGGGTATAACTATGGCTACACCTTC. This encodes CAWSRGYNYGYTF.